Sequencing of this T cell receptor beta chain was carried out in a study of T cell repertoires in cytomegalovirus infection. Whole-study context: Signatures in public TCR beta sequences pointed to both CMV infection and matching HLA type.

TCRdb re-derived calls from the reads in MiXCR, one entry per CDR3 protein. The sample lists roughly 230,000 distinct CDR3 sequences; around 6.4% were seen once. Study-level findings and limits: HLA-C-restricted CMV-specific TCR beta clonotypes prevailed in the ex vivo response. The cumulative frequency of public TCR beta families distinguished individuals who carried CMV together with the relevant HLA.

This clonotype was counted ten times or more. Its antigen is not known. The CDR3 spans 14 residues. V lost 7 bases, J lost 5 bases, and 15 bases lay in between. Germline values: CDR1 MNHEY, CDR2 SVGEGT. The receptor comes from a human donor in good health (CMV status not recorded). Some clones in this sample may be carry-over from other donors' samples. The chain couples TRBV6-2 or TRBV6-3 to TRBJ1-5; no reliable D call. The sample consisted of PBMCs. The CDR3: CASNLRREDQPQHF. CDR3 sequence (DNA): TGTGCCAGCAACCTAAGGAGGGAAGATCAGCCCCAGCATTTT.